This is a list of T cell receptor beta chains from one sample in a study of CD8 T cells in ankylosing spondylitis. TCRdb re-analysed the 5' RACE reads in MiXCR, keeping a single row per CDR3 protein. In the table there are 200,000 to 300,000 distinct CDR3 sequences, roughly 10% of which are singletons. The specimen was blood, either unsorted or a sorted T cell fraction (not recorded which). These receptors originate from a male donor with ankylosing spondylitis or in good health (not recorded which). Both conserved end residues are part of each CDR3. Each record gives: D gene, V gene, J gene, CDR3 length, clone size, CDR3 protein, CDR3 DNA. D genes are given only for firm matches. Size values are once, few and many counts, or a class for expanded clones, and some rows have none.

D: NA; V: TRBV18; J: TRBJ1-2; length: 15; size: NA; CDR3: CASSPGSGTLYGYTF; DNA: TGTGCCAGCTCTCCTGGGAGCGGAACACTCTATGGCTACACCTTC
D: TRBD1; V: TRBV10-3; J: TRBJ2-1; length: 13; size: many; CDR3: CAISPGQNNEQFF; DNA: TGTGCCATCAGCCCGGGACAGAACAATGAGCAGTTCTTC
D: TRBD1; V: TRBV30; J: TRBJ1-2; length: 12; size: NA; CDR3: CAWSDNRQGIHF; DNA: TGTGCCTGGAGCGATAATAGACAGGGGATCCACTTC
D: TRBD1; V: TRBV19; J: TRBJ1-1; length: 13; size: NA; CDR3: CASIPTGATEAFF; DNA: TGTGCCAGTATTCCGACAGGGGCCACTGAAGCTTTCTTT
D: TRBD1; V: TRBV30; J: TRBJ1-6; length: 13; size: many; CDR3: CAWRGQLNSPLHF; DNA: TGTGCCTGGAGGGGACAGCTAAATTCACCCCTCCACTTT
D: NA; V: TRBV12-3/TRBV12-4; J: TRBJ1-2; length: 12; size: many; CDR3: CASSPDSAGYTF; DNA: TGTGCCAGCAGTCCCGACAGTGCTGGCTACACCTTC
D: NA; V: TRBV2; J: TRBJ2-7; length: 14; size: many; CDR3: CASSVEQDPSEQYF; DNA: TGTGCCAGCAGTGTTGAGCAGGACCCCTCCGAGCAGTACTTC
D: NA; V: TRBV12-3/TRBV12-4; J: TRBJ2-5; length: 11; size: many; CDR3: CASSLFETQYF; DNA: TGTGCCAGCAGTCTCTTTGAGACCCAGTACTTC
D: TRBD1; V: TRBV20-1; J: TRBJ2-7; length: 14; size: few; CDR3: CSARGAGGTYEQYF; DNA: TGCAGTGCTAGGGGGGCAGGGGGTACCTACGAGCAGTACTTC
D: TRBD2; V: TRBV4-1; J: TRBJ2-7; length: 15; size: many; CDR3: CASREGLAGSYEQYF; DNA: TGCGCCAGCAGGGAGGGACTAGCGGGGTCCTACGAGCAGTACTTC
D: NA; V: TRBV14; J: TRBJ2-3; length: 17; size: NA; CDR3: CASSPIGQTSSTDTQYF; DNA: TGTGCCAGCAGCCCCATAGGACAGACCTCTAGCACAGATACGCAGTATTTT
D: NA; V: TRBV11-2; J: TRBJ1-2; length: 13; size: many; CDR3: CASSNMGYYGYTF; DNA: TGTGCCAGCAGTAATATGGGGTACTATGGCTACACCTTC
D: TRBD2; V: TRBV5-1; J: TRBJ2-5; length: 15; size: many; CDR3: CASSSTSGGDRTQYF; DNA: TGCGCCAGCAGCTCGACTAGCGGGGGGGATCGGACCCAGTACTTC
D: NA; V: TRBV30; J: TRBJ1-5; length: 13; size: few; CDR3: CAWMEGAKGPQHF; DNA: TGTGCCTGGATGGAAGGGGCCAAAGGGCCCCAGCATTTT
D: NA; V: TRBV27; J: TRBJ2-1; length: 14; size: many; CDR3: CASSFSGTQNEQFF; DNA: TGTGCCAGCAGTTTCTCCGGGACTCAAAATGAGCAGTTCTTC
D: TRBD2; V: TRBV4-2; J: TRBJ2-3; length: 15; size: NA; CDR3: CASSLGLAGANTQYF; DNA: TGTGCCAGCAGCCTGGGACTAGCGGGAGCGAATACGCAGTATTTT
D: NA; V: TRBV15; J: TRBJ2-1; length: 15; size: NA; CDR3: CATSTRGAVDNEQFF; DNA: TGTGCCACCAGCACTCGGGGGGCGGTCGACAATGAGCAGTTCTTC